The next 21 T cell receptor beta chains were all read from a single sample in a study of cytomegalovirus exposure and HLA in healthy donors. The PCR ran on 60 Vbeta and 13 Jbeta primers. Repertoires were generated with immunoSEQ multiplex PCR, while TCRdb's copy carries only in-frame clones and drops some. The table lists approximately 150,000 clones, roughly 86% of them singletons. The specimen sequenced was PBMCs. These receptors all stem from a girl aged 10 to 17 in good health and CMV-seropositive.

The CDR3 loop is CASSGDRVTQPQHF. CDR3 bases: TGTGCCAGCAGTGGGGACAGGGTCACTCAGCCCCAGCATTTT. The V gene is TRBV27, the J gene TRBJ1-5; the match to TRBD1 covers 9 bases. Germline V gives CDR1 MNHEY, CDR2 SMNVEV (reference sequence). The CDR3 is made up of 14 amino acids. The V segment lost 5 bases and the J segment 6 bases; nucleotides outside the gene matches: 5.

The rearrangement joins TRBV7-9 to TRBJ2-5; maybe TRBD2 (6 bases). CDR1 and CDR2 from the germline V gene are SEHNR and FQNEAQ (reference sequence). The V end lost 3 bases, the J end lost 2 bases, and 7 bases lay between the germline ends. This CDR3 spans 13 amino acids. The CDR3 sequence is CASSFGGQETQYF. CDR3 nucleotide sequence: TGTGCCAGCAGCTTTGGGGGGCAAGAGACCCAGTACTTC.

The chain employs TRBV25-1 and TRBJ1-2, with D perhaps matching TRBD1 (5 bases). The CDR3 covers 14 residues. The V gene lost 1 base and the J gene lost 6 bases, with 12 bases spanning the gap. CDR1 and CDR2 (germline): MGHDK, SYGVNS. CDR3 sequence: CASSESGEGNGYTF. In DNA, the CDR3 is TGTGCCAGCAGTGAATCCGGGGAGGGGAATGGCTACACCTTC.

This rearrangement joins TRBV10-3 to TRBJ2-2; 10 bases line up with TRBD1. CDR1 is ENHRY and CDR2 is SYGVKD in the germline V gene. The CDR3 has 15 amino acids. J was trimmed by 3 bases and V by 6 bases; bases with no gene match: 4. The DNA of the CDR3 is TGTGCCATCAGATTCGGGACAGGGGACACCGGGGAGCTGTTTTTT. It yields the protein CAIRFGTGDTGELFF.

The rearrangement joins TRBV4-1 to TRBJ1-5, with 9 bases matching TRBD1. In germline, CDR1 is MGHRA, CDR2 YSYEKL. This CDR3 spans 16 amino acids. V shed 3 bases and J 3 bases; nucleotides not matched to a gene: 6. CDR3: CASSQETGGINQPQHF. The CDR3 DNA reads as TGCGCCAGCAGCCAGGAGACAGGGGGTATCAATCAGCCCCAGCATTTT.

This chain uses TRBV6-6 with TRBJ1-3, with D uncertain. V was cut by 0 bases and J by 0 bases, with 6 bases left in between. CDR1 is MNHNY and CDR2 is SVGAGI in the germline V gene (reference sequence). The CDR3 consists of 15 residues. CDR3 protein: CASSYSQNSGNTIYF. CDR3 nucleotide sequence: TGTGCCAGCAGTTACTCACAAAACTCTGGAAACACCATATATTTT.

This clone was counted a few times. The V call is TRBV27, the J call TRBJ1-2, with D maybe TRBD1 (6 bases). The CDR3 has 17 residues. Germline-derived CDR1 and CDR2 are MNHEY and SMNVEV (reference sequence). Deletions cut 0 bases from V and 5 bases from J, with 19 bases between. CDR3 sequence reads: CASSLSVPQGLRYGYTF. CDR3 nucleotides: TGTGCCAGCAGTTTATCCGTCCCGCAGGGGCTAAGATATGGCTACACCTTC.

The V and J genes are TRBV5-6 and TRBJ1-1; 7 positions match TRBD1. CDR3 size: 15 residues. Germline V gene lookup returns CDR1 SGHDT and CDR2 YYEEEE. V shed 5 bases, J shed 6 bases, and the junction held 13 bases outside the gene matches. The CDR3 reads CASRLTGPRGAEAFF. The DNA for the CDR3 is TGTGCCAGCAGATTGACAGGGCCGCGGGGGGCTGAAGCTTTCTTT.

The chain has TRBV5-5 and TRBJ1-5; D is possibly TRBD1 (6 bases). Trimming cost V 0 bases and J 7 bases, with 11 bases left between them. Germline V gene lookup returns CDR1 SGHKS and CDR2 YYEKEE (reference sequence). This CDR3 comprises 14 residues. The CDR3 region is CASSLDAGTQPQHF. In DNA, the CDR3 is TGTGCCAGCAGCTTGGATGCCGGGACACAGCCCCAGCATTTT.

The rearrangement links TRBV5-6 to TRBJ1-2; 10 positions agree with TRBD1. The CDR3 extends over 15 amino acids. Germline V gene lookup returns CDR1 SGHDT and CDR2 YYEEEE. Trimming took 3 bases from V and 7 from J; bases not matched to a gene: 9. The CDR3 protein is CASSSEGTGALGYTF. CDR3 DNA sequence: TGTGCCAGCAGCTCCGAAGGGACAGGGGCCCTTGGCTACACCTTC.

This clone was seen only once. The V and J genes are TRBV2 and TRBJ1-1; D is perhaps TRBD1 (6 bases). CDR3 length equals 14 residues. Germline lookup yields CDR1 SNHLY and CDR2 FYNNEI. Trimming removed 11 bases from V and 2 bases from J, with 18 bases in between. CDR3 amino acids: CAANPSGVNTEAFF. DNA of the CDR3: TGTGCCGCTAACCCCTCAGGGGTAAACACTGAAGCTTTCTTT.

The CDR3 here is CASKVRTANYGYTF. The CDR3 bases are TGTGCCAGTAAGGTCCGGACAGCTAACTATGGCTACACCTTC. The chain joins TRBV19 to TRBJ1-2; TRBD1 might be the D (6 bases). The CDR3 has 14 amino acids. Trimming cost V 7 bases and J 0 bases, with 12 bases left between them. Germline-derived CDR1 and CDR2 are LNHDA and SQIVND (reference sequence).

The CDR3: CASNPGTSGYTF. The CDR3 region has the DNA TGTGCCAGCAACCCGGGGACAAGTGGCTACACCTTC. The gene calls are TRBV28 and TRBJ1-2, with D possibly TRBD1 on 6 matching bases. Trimming pared 7 bases from V and 7 bases from J, leaving 13 bases between. The CDR3 has 12 residues. Germline V gene data show CDR1 as MDHEN and CDR2 as SYDVKM.

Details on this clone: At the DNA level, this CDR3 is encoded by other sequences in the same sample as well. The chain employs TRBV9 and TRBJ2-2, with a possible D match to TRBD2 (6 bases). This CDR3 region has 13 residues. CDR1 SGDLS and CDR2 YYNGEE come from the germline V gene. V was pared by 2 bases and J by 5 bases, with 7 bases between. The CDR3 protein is CASSVGGTGELFF. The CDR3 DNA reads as TGTGCCAGCAGCGTTGGAGGGACCGGGGAGCTGTTTTTT.

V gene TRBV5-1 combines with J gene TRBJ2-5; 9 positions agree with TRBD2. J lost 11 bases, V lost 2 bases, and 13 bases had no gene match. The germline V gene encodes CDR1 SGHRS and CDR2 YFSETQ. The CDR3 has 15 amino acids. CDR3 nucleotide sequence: TGCGCCAGCAGCTTCCGCGGGGGGGACCCTACGAAGCAGTACTTC. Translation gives CASSFRGGDPTKQYF.

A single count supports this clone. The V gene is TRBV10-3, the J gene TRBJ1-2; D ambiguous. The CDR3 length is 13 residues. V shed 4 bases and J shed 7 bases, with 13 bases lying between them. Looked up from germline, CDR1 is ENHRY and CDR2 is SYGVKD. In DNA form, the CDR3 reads TGTGCCATCAGTGCACCCTCGGGTGGTGGCTACACCTTC. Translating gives CAISAPSGGGYTF.

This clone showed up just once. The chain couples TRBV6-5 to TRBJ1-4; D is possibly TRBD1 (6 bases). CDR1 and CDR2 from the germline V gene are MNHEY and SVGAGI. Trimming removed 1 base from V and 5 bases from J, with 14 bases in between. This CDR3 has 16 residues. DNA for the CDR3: TGTGCCAGCAGTTACTTTCTTGGACAGCAGAATGAAAAACTGTTTTTT. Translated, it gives CASSYFLGQQNEKLFF.

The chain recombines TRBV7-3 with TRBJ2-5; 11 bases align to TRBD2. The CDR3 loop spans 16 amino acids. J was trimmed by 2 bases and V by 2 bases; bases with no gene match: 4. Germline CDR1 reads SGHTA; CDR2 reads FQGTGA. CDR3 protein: CASSLSVAGGQETQYF. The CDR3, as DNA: TGTGCCAGCAGCTTATCGGTAGCGGGGGGGCAAGAGACCCAGTACTTC.

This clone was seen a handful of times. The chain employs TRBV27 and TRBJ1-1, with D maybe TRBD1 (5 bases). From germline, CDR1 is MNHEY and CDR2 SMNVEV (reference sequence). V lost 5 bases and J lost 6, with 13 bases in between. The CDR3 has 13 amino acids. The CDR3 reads CASSPAGGAEAFF. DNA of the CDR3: TGTGCCAGCAGTCCAGCCGGGGGGGCTGAAGCTTTCTTT.

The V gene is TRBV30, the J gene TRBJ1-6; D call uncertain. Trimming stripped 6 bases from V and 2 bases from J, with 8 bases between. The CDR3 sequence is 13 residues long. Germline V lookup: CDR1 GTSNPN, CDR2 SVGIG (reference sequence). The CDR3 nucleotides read TGTGCCTGTGGGAGCCCCTATAATTCACCCCTCCACTTT. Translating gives CACGSPYNSPLHF.

The CDR3 sequence: CASRTWDSGNTIYF. The CDR3 nucleotides are TGTGCCAGCAGAACCTGGGACAGTGGAAACACCATATATTTT. The rearrangement uses TRBV28 and TRBJ1-3; 7 bases fit TRBD1. Germline-derived CDR1 and CDR2 are MDHEN and SYDVKM. There are 14 residues in the CDR3. The J segment lost 3 bases and the V segment lost 6 bases, leaving 5 bases of the junction unmatched.